The rows below give T cell receptor beta chains drawn from one sample of a study of blood T cells in healthy people across ages. TCRdb itself ran the 5' RACE reads through MiXCR, one entry per CDR3 protein. The sample lists hundreds of thousands of distinct CDR3 sequences; about 62% were seen once. The source material was blood. These receptors all stem from a man in his thirties or forties in good health. The conserved cysteine and the conserved F or W are not part of the CDR3 here. Fields, in order: J gene, V gene, CDR3 protein.

TRBJ2-7,TRBV2,ASSLGGLADYEQY
TRBJ2-1,TRBV25-1,ASSEYLLDRVGNEQF
TRBJ2-3,TRBV29-1,SARGGISGLRGDTQY
TRBJ1-2,TRBV13,ASSQQGPGYT
TRBJ2-5,TRBV15,ATSRAGNQETQY
TRBJ2-3,TRBV12-3/TRBV12-4,ATGTGMTDTQY
TRBJ2-3,TRBV6-1,ASSGTGRLDTQY
TRBJ2-4,TRBV20-1,SASSVAKNIQY
TRBJ1-2,TRBV2,ASSVPRDITNYGYT
.,TRBV29-1,SVGGYNEQY
TRBJ2-2,TRBV5-1,ASSWTSGVNTGELF
TRBJ1-5,TRBV25-1,ASMRGFWQASNQPQH
TRBJ2-5,TRBV9,ASSVGEYRETLQETQY
TRBJ2-1,TRBV10-3,AISVQGSSHNEQF
TRBJ1-2,TRBV7-2,ASSSYPTGKHGYT
TRBJ2-7,TRBV7-9,ASNNRGLSYEQY
TRBJ2-5,TRBV3-1,ATASGRTAKTQY
TRBJ2-1,TRBV5-1,ASSSGHNNEQF
TRBJ2-7,TRBV28,ASRGAALAAYEQY
TRBJ2-5,TRBV7-3,ASSTGPIGEQY
TRBJ2-7,TRBV18,ASSPNLSSSDEQY
TRBJ2-7,TRBV29-1,SVNGQMGEQY
TRBJ2-7,TRBV10-3,ATTGVAGTGYEQY
TRBJ1-2,TRBV7-2,ASSLGLGAYGYT
TRBJ2-7,TRBV5-1,ASSSPGPGANYEQY
.,TRBV20-1,SATRSGASEYEQY
TRBJ2-1,TRBV29-1,SVAQSSYNEQF
TRBJ1-6,TRBV4-2,ASSQVDLGGLALH
TRBJ1-6,TRBV27,ASSPRQGNSPLH
TRBJ2-7,TRBV28,ASSFDRVGDEQY
TRBJ2-7,TRBV7-2,ASSLGPGGSSYEQY
TRBJ2-3,TRBV20-1,SASPAGTDTQY
TRBJ1-2,TRBV7-2,ASSGDRGYGYT
TRBJ2-5,TRBV7-2,ASSFGGTGETQY
TRBJ1-5,TRBV28,ASSTDRGWGNQPQH
TRBJ2-7,TRBV15,ATSTGALLSYEQY